These T cell receptor beta chains were read from a single sample in a study of OX40 agonist ivuxolimab in advanced cancers. Method: immunoSEQ multiplex PCR; TCRdb's copy keeps in-frame clones and lacks some. The sample includes about 88,000 clones, around nine tenths of them seen just once. Sequenced material: CD4+ or CD8+ T cells sorted from blood, taken in a trial of the OX40 agonist ivuxolimab. These receptors were obtained from an adult with an advanced solid tumor such as melanoma, head and neck, liver or kidney cancer. The CDR3 runs from the conserved cysteine through the conserved F or W. The D gene is left open where the match is weak. Rows give clone size only sometimes, using once, few, many, or a class for an expanded clone.

>TRBD1|NA|TRBV9|TRBJ2-5
CASSPGTGGYQETQYF
TGTGCCAGCAGCCCAGGGACAGGGGGGTACCAAGAGACCCAGTACTTC
>NA|NA|TRBV27|TRBJ1-1
CASSLSPRGRLNTEAFF
TGTGCCAGCAGTTTATCGCCACGGGGTCGGCTGAACACTGAAGCTTTCTTT
>TRBD1|NA|TRBV6-1|TRBJ1-2
CASSEMGDRGYYGYTF
TGTGCCAGCAGTGAAATGGGGGACAGGGGGTACTATGGCTACACCTTC
>NA|NA|TRBV11-2|TRBJ2-3
CASSLDYSAGGTDTQYF
TGTGCCAGCAGCTTAGATTACTCGGCTGGAGGCACAGATACGCAGTATTTT
>NA|NA|TRBV6-1|TRBJ2-6
CASTGANVLTF
TGTGCCAGCACTGGGGCCAACGTCCTGACTTTC
>TRBD1|once|TRBV6-6|TRBJ2-7
CASSLTGQVYEQYF
TGTGCCAGCAGTCTAACGGGACAGGTCTACGAGCAGTACTTC
>NA|few|TRBV7-9|TRBJ1-2
CASSGGGLDYGYTF
TGTGCCAGCAGTGGGGGCGGACTGGACTATGGCTACACCTTC
>TRBD1|NA|TRBV10-2|TRBJ1-1
CASTSGQGAQGTEAFF
TGCGCCAGCACTTCGGGACAGGGGGCGCAGGGCACTGAAGCTTTCTTT
>TRBD2|NA|TRBV5-1|TRBJ2-3
CASSLGLLAGGTDTQYF
TGCGCCAGCAGCTTGGGCCTACTAGCGGGAGGCACAGATACGCAGTATTTT
>NA|NA|TRBV5-8|TRBJ2-7
CASISVGPFKYF
TGTGCCAGCATCTCCGTGGGACCCTTCAAGTACTTC
>TRBD1|NA|TRBV6-5|TRBJ1-2
CASSPLQGAGYGYTF
TGTGCCAGCAGCCCTCTACAGGGGGCGGGCTATGGCTACACCTTC
>NA|NA|TRBV19|TRBJ2-7
CASSIPGVSYEQYF
TGTGCCAGTAGTATCCCCGGGGTCTCCTACGAGCAGTACTTC
>NA|NA|TRBV5-1|TRBJ1-4
CASSLEGATNEKLFF
TGCGCCAGCAGCTTGGAAGGAGCAACTAATGAAAAACTGTTTTTT
>TRBD1|NA|TRBV9|TRBJ2-5
CASSVGQGFETQYF
TGTGCCAGCAGCGTAGGACAGGGGTTCGAGACCCAGTACTTC
>TRBD1|NA|TRBV6-5|TRBJ1-1
CASSFTPTGDTEAFF
TGTGCCAGCAGTTTCACTCCCACAGGGGACACTGAAGCTTTCTTT
>NA|once|TRBV6-1|TRBJ2-3
CASSEALRDTQYF
TGTGCCAGCAGTGAAGCGCTTCGGGATACGCAGTATTTT
>TRBD1|NA|TRBV9|TRBJ2-5
CASSARQGSQETQYF
TGTGCCAGCAGCGCCCGACAGGGGTCCCAAGAGACCCAGTACTTC
>NA|NA|TRBV11-2|TRBJ2-1
CASSWGSNNEQFF
TGTGCCAGCAGCTGGGGGTCAAACAATGAGCAGTTCTTC
>NA|NA|TRBV5-8|TRBJ1-5
CASSAGRTRTQPQHF
TGTGCCAGCAGCGCCGGACGGACCCGGACACAGCCCCAGCATTTT
>NA|NA|TRBV5-6|TRBJ2-1
CASSLGHSLDEQFF
TGTGCCAGCAGCTTGGGGCACTCACTGGATGAGCAGTTCTTC
>NA|NA|TRBV6-5|TRBJ2-5
CASSARRQETQYF
TGTGCCAGCAGCGCTCGGAGACAAGAGACCCAGTACTTC
>TRBD1|NA|TRBV18|TRBJ2-7
CASSPPGTVSYEQYF
TGTGCCAGCTCACCACCCGGGACAGTCTCCTACGAGCAGTACTTC
>TRBD1|NA|TRBV19|TRBJ1-1
CASTVPGQGLSTEAFF
TGTGCCAGTACCGTCCCGGGACAGGGATTGAGCACTGAAGCTTTCTTT
>NA|NA|TRBV29-1|TRBJ2-2
CSVGGGPPGELFF
TGCAGCGTTGGGGGAGGACCTCCCGGGGAGCTGTTTTTT
>TRBD2|few|TRBV7-2|TRBJ2-2
CASNIAGVNTGELFF
TGTGCCAGCAACATAGCGGGAGTTAACACCGGGGAGCTGTTTTTT
>NA|NA|TRBV9|TRBJ2-2
CASSPGQGRSGYTGELFF
TGTGCCAGCAGCCCCGGGCAGGGGCGATCTGGGTACACCGGGGAGCTGTTTTTT
>NA|NA|TRBV7-2|TRBJ2-2
CASSLTGELFF
TGTGCCAGCAGCTTAACCGGGGAGCTGTTTTTT
>NA|NA|TRBV14|TRBJ1-2
CASSQEIDPRYGYTF
TGTGCCAGCAGCCAAGAAATCGACCCACGCTATGGCTACACCTTC
>NA|NA|TRBV11-3|TRBJ2-7
CASSLGQTYEQYF
TGTGCCAGCAGCTTAGGACAAACCTACGAGCAGTACTTC
>NA|NA|TRBV19|TRBJ1-1
CASSRTRRTEAFF
TGTGCCAGTAGTCGGACCCGGCGGACTGAAGCTTTCTTT
>TRBD2|NA|TRBV5-1|TRBJ2-5
CASSLNGGETQYF
TGCGCCAGCAGCTTGAACGGGGGGGAGACCCAGTACTTC
>NA|NA|TRBV7-3|TRBJ1-1
CASSSTGNTEAFF
TGTGCCAGCAGCTCCACAGGGAACACTGAAGCTTTCTTT
>NA|NA|TRBV19|TRBJ2-7
CASSTQGGYEQYF
TGTGCCAGTAGTACGCAGGGGGGCTACGAGCAGTACTTC
>TRBD1|NA|TRBV18|TRBJ2-5
CASSPIGQGQETQYF
TGTGCCAGCTCACCAATAGGACAGGGCCAAGAGACCCAGTACTTC